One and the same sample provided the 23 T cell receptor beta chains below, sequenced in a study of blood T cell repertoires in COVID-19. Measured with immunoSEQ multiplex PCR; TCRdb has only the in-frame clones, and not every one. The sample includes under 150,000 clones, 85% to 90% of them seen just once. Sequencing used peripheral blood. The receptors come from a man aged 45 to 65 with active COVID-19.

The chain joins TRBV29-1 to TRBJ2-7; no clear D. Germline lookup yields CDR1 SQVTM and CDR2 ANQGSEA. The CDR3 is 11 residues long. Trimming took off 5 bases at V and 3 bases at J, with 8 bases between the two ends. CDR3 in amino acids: CSVIQSYEQYF. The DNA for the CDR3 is TGCAGCGTTATACAGAGCTACGAGCAGTACTTC.

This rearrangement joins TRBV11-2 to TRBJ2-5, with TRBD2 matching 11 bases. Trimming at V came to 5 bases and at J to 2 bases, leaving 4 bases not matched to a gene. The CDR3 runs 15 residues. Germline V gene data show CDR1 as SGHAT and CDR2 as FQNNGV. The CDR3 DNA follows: TGTGCCAGCAGCCGATTAGCGGGGGGGCAAGAGACCCAGTACTTC. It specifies CASSRLAGGQETQYF.

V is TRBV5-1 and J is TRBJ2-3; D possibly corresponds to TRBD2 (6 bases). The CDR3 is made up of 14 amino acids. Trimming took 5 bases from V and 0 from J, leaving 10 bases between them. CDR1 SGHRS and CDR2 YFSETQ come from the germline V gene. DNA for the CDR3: TGCGCCAGCAGGATGGCGGGGAGCACAGATACGCAGTATTTT. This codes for CASRMAGSTDTQYF. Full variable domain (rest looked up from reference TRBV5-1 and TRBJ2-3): KAGVTQTPRYLIKTRGQQVTLSCSPISGHRSVSWYQQTPGQGLQFLFEYFSETQRNKGNFPGRFSGRQFSNSRSEMNVSTLELGDSALYLCASRMAGSTDTQYFGPGTRLTVL.

The CDR3 loop is CASRSDRVGGYTF. The CDR3 DNA follows: TGTGCCAGCAGAAGCGACAGGGTCGGTGGCTACACCTTC. This chain links TRBV12-3 or TRBV12-4 with TRBJ1-2; 7 bases agree with TRBD1. The CDR3 has 13 residues. Trimming took 6 bases from V and 7 from J; bases not matched to a gene: 8.

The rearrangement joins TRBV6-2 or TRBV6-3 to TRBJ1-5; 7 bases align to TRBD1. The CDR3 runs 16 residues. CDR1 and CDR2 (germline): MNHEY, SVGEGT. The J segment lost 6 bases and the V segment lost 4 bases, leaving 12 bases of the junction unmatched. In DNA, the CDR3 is TGTGCCAGCAGTTCTCCCAGGGGGTGGTTTGGTCAGCCCCAGCATTTT. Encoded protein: CASSSPRGWFGQPQHF.

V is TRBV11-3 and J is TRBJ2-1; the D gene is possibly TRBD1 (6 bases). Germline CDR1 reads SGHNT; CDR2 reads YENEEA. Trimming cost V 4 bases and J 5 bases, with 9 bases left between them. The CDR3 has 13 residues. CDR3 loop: CASSSRQDNEQFF. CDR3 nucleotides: TGTGCCAGCAGCTCTAGACAGGACAATGAGCAGTTCTTC.

The CDR3 region is CASRPAMEVSPLHF. CDR3 bases: TGTGCCAGCCGTCCCGCAATGGAGGTCTCACCCCTCCACTTT. The chain carries TRBV3-1 (or the pseudogene TRBV3-2) and TRBJ1-6, with D hard to call. The V gene's germline CDR1 is LGHDT and CDR2 YNNKEL (reference sequence). Between the trimmed V and J ends, which lost 8 bases and 10 bases, there was a span of 18 bases. The CDR3 loop spans 14 amino acids.

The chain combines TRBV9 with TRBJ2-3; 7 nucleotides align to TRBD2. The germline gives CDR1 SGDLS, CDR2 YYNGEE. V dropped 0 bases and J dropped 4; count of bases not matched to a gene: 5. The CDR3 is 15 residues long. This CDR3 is CASSVASGVADTQYF. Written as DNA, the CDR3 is TGTGCCAGCAGCGTAGCCAGCGGGGTAGCAGATACGCAGTATTTT.

CDR3 region: CASSLVQNTEAFF. CDR3 nucleotide sequence: TGTGCCAGCAGCTTAGTACAGAACACTGAAGCTTTCTTT. This sequence joins TRBV7-2 and TRBJ1-1; no definite D call. The V end lost 1 base, the J end lost 1 base, and 4 bases lay between the germline ends. This CDR3 is 13 amino acids long. From germline, CDR1 is SGHTA and CDR2 FQGNSA.

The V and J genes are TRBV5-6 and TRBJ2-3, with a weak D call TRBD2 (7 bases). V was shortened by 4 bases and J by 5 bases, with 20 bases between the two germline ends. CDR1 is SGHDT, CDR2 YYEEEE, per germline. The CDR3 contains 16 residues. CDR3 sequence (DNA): TGTGCCAGCAGCCACCCCGCGGGGGCCGGGGAAGATACGCAGTATTTT. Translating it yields CASSHPAGAGEDTQYF.

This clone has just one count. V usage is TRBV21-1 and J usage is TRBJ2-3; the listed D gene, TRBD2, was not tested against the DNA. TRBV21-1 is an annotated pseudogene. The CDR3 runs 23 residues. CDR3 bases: TGTGCCAGCAGCATAACGGGGGATCGACACCCTCTTGACCACGATTGCGAGACAGATACGCAGTATTTT. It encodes CASSITGDRHPLDHDCETDTQYF.

The CDR3 here is CAISDMNTEAFF. The CDR3 nucleotides read TGTGCCATCAGTGATATGAACACTGAAGCTTTCTTT. The chain carries TRBV10-3 and TRBJ1-1, with D uncertain. The CDR3 length is 12 residues. Germline CDR1 reads ENHRY; CDR2 reads SYGVKD. V shed 3 bases and J shed 0 bases, with 2 bases lying between them.

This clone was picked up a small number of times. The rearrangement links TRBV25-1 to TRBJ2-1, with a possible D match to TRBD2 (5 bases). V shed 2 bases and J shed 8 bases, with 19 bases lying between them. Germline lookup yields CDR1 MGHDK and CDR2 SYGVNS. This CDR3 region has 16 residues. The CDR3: CASSEGMTRLRDEQFF. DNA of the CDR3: TGTGCCAGCAGTGAAGGGATGACTCGACTGCGGGATGAGCAGTTCTTC.

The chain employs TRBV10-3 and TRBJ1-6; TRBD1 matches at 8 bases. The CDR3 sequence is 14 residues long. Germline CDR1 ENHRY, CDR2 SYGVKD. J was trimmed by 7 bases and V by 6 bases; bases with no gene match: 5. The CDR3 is CAIRPGQENSPLHF. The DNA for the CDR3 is TGTGCCATCAGACCGGGACAGGAAAATTCACCCCTCCACTTT.

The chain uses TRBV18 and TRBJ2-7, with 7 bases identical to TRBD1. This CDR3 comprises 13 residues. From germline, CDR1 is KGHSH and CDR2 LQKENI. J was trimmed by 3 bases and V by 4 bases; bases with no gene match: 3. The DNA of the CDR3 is TGTGCCAGCTCACGGGACAGAATCTACGAGCAGTACTTC. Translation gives CASSRDRIYEQYF. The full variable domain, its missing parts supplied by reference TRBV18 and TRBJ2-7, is NAGVMQNPRHLVRRRGQEARLRCSPMKGHSHVYWYRQLPEEGLKFMVYLQKENIIDESGMPKERFSAEFPKEGPSILRIQQVVRGDSAAYFCASSRDRIYEQYFGPGTRLTVT.

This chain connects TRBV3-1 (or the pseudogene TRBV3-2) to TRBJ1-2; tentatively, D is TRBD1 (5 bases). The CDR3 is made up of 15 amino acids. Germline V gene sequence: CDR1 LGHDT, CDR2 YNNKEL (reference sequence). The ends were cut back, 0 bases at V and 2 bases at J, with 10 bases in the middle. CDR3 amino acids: CASSQDRAGNYGYTF. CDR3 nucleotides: TGTGCCAGCAGCCAAGATCGGGCAGGGAACTATGGCTACACCTTC.

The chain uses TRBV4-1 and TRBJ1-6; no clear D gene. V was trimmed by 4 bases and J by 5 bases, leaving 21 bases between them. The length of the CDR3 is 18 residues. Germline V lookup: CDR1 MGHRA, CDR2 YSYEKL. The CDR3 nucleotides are TGCGCCAGCAGCCCCATTGCCTGGCGGCAGAGTGATAATTCACCCCTCCACTTT. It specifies CASSPIAWRQSDNSPLHF.

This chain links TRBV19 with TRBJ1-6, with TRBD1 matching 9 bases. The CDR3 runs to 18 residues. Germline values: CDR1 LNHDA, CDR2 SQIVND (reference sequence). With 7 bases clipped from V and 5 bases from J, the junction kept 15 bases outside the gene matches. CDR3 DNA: TGTGCCAGTACCTTAAACGCCCCCGGGACAGGGAATAATTCACCCCTCCACTTT. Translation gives CASTLNAPGTGNNSPLHF.

CDR3 DNA: TGTGCCAGCAGTTCAGGGTCTTATGGCTACACCTTC. Residues: CASSSGSYGYTF. The V gene is TRBV6-5, the J gene TRBJ1-2; TRBD1 is a possible D gene (5 bases). Per germline, CDR1 MNHEY and CDR2 SVGAGI. Trimming took 4 bases from V and 5 from J, leaving 8 bases between them. This CDR3 has 12 residues.

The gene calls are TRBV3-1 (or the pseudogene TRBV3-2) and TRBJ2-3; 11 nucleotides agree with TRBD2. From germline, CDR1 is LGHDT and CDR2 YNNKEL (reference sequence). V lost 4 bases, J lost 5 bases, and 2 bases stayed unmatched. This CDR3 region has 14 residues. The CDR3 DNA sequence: TGTGCCAGCAGCCCCGGACTAGCGGGAGATACGCAGTATTTT. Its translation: CASSPGLAGDTQYF.

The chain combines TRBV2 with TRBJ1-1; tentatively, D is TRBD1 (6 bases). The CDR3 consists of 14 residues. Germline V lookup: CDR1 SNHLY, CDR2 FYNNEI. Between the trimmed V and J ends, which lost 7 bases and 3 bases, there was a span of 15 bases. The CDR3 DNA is TGTGCCAGCACTCCACAGGGTTTGGACACTGAAGCTTTCTTT. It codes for CASTPQGLDTEAFF. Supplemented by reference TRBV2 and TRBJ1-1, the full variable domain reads EPEVTQTPSHQVTQMGQEVILRCVPISNHLYFYWYRQILGQKVEFLVSFYNNEISEKSEIFDDQFSVERPDGSNFTLKIRSTKLEDSAMYFCASTPQGLDTEAFFGQGTRLTVV.

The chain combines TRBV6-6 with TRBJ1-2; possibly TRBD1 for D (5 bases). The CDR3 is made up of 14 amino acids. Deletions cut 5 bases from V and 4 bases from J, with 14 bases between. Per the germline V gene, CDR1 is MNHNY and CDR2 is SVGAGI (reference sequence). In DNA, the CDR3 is TGTGCCAGCAGTAACCGACAGATTGTCTATGGCTACACCTTC. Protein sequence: CASSNRQIVYGYTF.

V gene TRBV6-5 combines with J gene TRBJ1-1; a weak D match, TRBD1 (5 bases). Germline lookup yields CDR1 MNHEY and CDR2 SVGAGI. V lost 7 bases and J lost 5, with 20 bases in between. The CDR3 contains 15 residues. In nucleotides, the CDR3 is TGTGCCAGCACCCCGGGGAGGGGAGGTAGGACTGAAGCTTTCTTT. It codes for CASTPGRGGRTEAFF.